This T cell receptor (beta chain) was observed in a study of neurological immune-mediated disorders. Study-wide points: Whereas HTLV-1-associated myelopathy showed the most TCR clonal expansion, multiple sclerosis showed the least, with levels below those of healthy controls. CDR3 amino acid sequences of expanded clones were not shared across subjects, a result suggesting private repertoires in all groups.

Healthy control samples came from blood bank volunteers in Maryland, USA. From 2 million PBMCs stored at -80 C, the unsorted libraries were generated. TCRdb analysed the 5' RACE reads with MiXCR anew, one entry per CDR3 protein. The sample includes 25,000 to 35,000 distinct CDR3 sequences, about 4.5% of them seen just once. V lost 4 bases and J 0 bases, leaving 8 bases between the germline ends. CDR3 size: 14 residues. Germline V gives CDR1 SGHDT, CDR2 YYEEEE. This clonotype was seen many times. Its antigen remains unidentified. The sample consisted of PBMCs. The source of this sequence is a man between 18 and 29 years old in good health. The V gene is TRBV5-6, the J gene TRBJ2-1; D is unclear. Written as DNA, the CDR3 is TGTGCCAGCAGCGCTATAAGCTCCTACAATGAGCAGTTCTTC. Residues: CASSAISSYNEQFF.